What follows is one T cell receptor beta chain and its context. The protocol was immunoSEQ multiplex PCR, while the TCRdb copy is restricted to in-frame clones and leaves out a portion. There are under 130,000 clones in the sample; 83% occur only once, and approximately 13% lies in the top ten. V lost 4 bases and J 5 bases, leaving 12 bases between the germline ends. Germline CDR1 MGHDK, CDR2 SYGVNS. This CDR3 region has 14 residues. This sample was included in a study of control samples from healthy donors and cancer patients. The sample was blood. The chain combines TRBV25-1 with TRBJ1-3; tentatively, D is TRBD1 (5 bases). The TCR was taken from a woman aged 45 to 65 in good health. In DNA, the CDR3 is TGTGCCAGCAGTGGGATGCAGGGAAGAAACACCATATATTTT. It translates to CASSGMQGRNTIYF.